This TCR beta chain emerged from a study of T cell changes during pregnancy in multiple sclerosis (dated by TCRdb to the late 2010s). With regard to the full study: Changes in the T cell repertoire over the course of pregnancy were examined in this study in women with multiple sclerosis.

According to the germline V gene, CDR1 reads MRHNA and CDR2 reads SNTAGT. V and J lose 6 bases and 5 bases, and a span of 13 bases separates them. The CDR3 runs 14 amino acids, cysteine and phenylalanine included. Only CDR3 DNA is held: 42 bases, read in frame from base 1. To prepare the library, the immunoSEQ multiplex PCR assay was applied. In TCRdb, the immuneACCESS table is reduced to in-frame sequences with V and J assigned. These tables do not hold every clone; where another copy was compared, an unresolved V gene accounts for under half, and the others remain unexplained. For this sample the table gives roughly 74,000 clones, of which around 85% were detected only once. Jointly, the top ten make up approximately 3.4% of the sample. With respect to this clone: Which antigen it targets is not known. Per-base quality was not reported, and no clone a single base away is much larger than it.

The source material was peripheral blood, sampled before pregnancy. The source of this sequence is a female donor with multiple sclerosis, enrolled in a pregnancy study. The chain uses TRBV6-4 and TRBJ2-2, with the D gene call left open. Read as DNA, the sequence is TGTGCCAGCAGAAAGGAGCCGGCTACCGGGGAGCTGTTTTTT. It specifies CASRKEPATGELFF.